A single sample gave rise to the 11 T cell receptor beta chains below, sequenced in a study of T cell repertoires in cytomegalovirus infection. Each CDR3 protein is one row after TCRdb ran MiXCR on the reads. Among a few hundred thousand distinct CDR3 sequences listed, 15% to 20% were seen once. The material sequenced was PBMCs. The receptors derive from a human donor in good health (CMV status not recorded). Some clones in this sample may be carry-over from other donors' samples.

This chain uses TRBV3-1 with TRBJ1-2, with D unclear. The CDR3 totals 11 residues. Trimming pared 2 bases from V and 5 bases from J, leaving 3 bases between. Per the germline V gene, CDR1 is LGHDT and CDR2 is YNNKEL (reference sequence). The CDR3 region is CASSQQYGYTF. The CDR3 DNA sequence: TGTGCCAGCAGCCAACAATATGGCTACACCTTC. The entire variable domain, with the rest obtained from reference TRBV3-1 and TRBJ1-2, is as follows: DTAVSQTPKYLVTQMGNDKSIKCEQNLGHDTMYWYKQDSKKFLKIMFSYNNKELIINETVPNRFSPKSPDKAHLNLHINSLELGDSAVYFCASSQQYGYTFGSGTRLTVV.

Many counts were recorded for this clonotype. The chain is built from TRBV12-3 or TRBV12-4 and TRBJ1-2, with 7 bases matching TRBD1. This CDR3 is built from 16 residues. Trimming at V came to 6 bases and at J to 0 bases, leaving 10 bases not matched to a gene. The CDR3 DNA is TGTGCCAGCAGGGGGACAGTGTTCCCTTCTAACTATGGCTACACCTTC. It codes for CASRGTVFPSNYGYTF.

The chain joins TRBV28 to TRBJ1-2, with D maybe TRBD1 (5 bases). V lost 3 bases and J lost 8, with 10 bases in between. Per the germline V gene, CDR1 is MDHEN and CDR2 is SYDVKM. The CDR3 is 12 residues long. In nucleotides, the CDR3 is TGTGCCAGCAGTTTTCAGGGTCTCGGCTACACCTTC. Protein: CASSFQGLGYTF.

The chain uses TRBV20-1 and TRBJ2-1, with 9 bases aligning to TRBD2. This CDR3 comprises 15 residues. After removal of 3 bases from V and 5 bases from J, the junction contained 8 bases not matched to a gene. Germline values: CDR1 DFQATT, CDR2 SNEGSKA (reference sequence). The CDR3 spells CSASNPAGGDNEQFF. CDR3 DNA sequence: TGCAGTGCTAGTAATCCAGCGGGGGGAGACAATGAGCAGTTCTTC.

This clonotype was counted at least ten times. The rearrangement uses TRBV7-2 and TRBJ2-7, with TRBD2 matching over 9 bases. This CDR3 is built from 15 residues. V dropped 1 base and J dropped 6; count of bases not matched to a gene: 7. Germline-derived CDR1 and CDR2 are SGHTA and FQGNSA. The chain's CDR3 is CASSLDSSGEGEQYF. The CDR3, as DNA: TGTGCCAGCAGCTTAGACTCTAGCGGGGAGGGCGAGCAGTACTTC.

The rearrangement links TRBV28 to TRBJ2-6; 7 bases are a match to TRBD1. Germline V lookup: CDR1 MDHEN, CDR2 SYDVKM. The CDR3 is 16 residues long. The junction had 6 bases not matched to a gene; V was cut back by 7 bases and J by 0 bases. The CDR3 is CASTRDSYSGANVLTF. CDR3 coding DNA: TGTGCCAGCACCCGGGACAGCTACTCTGGGGCCAACGTCCTGACTTTC.

The V call is TRBV7-6, the J call TRBJ1-1, with D tentatively TRBD1 (5 bases). V was shortened by 2 bases and J by 10 bases, with 17 bases between the two germline ends. CDR3 length equals 14 residues. The germline V gene encodes CDR1 SGHVS and CDR2 FNYEAQ. CDR3 in DNA: TGTGCCAGCAGCTTAACCCCCGCCGGGGGAGGAGCTTTCTTT. Its translation is CASSLTPAGGGAFF.

This chain connects TRBV20-1 to TRBJ2-3; 11 bases map to TRBD2. In germline, CDR1 is DFQATT, CDR2 SNEGSKA (reference sequence). V dropped 1 base and J dropped 0; count of bases not matched to a gene: 9. The CDR3 has 18 residues. CDR3 DNA sequence: TGCAGTGCTAGAGTCCTAGCGGGGGGCCGGACTAGCACAGATACGCAGTATTTT. It translates to CSARVLAGGRTSTDTQYF.

The V and J genes are TRBV20-1 and TRBJ1-1; D not resolved. This CDR3 is 15 amino acids long. The germline V and J ends were trimmed by 1 base and 4 bases, with 16 bases remaining between them. Germline V gene lookup returns CDR1 DFQATT and CDR2 SNEGSKA (reference sequence). CDR3 protein: CSARVSQLRATEAFF. Here the CDR3 DNA reads TGCAGTGCTAGAGTTTCACAGCTGAGAGCCACTGAAGCTTTCTTT.

This chain joins TRBV25-1 and TRBJ2-7, with TRBD1 identical over 8 bases. The CDR3 is 15 residues long. Germline trimming cut 8 bases from V and 1 base from J; bases unmatched to any gene: 10. In germline, CDR1 is MGHDK, CDR2 SYGVNS. DNA of the CDR3: TGTGCCAGCGAAAGGGGGACAGGTATTTCCTACGAGCAGTACTTC. This sequence encodes CASERGTGISYEQYF.

In its sample, this clonotype was seen many times. J is TRBJ2-1 and V is TRBV7-8; 10 positions match TRBD2. The germline gives CDR1 SGHVS, CDR2 FQNEAQ. This CDR3 comprises 15 residues. Germline trimming cut 6 bases from V and 15 bases from J; bases unmatched to any gene: 17. Here the CDR3 DNA reads TGTGCCAGCAGGCCAGCGGGGGGGTTACCTACGTTTCCGTTCTTC. Translating gives CASRPAGGLPTFPFF.